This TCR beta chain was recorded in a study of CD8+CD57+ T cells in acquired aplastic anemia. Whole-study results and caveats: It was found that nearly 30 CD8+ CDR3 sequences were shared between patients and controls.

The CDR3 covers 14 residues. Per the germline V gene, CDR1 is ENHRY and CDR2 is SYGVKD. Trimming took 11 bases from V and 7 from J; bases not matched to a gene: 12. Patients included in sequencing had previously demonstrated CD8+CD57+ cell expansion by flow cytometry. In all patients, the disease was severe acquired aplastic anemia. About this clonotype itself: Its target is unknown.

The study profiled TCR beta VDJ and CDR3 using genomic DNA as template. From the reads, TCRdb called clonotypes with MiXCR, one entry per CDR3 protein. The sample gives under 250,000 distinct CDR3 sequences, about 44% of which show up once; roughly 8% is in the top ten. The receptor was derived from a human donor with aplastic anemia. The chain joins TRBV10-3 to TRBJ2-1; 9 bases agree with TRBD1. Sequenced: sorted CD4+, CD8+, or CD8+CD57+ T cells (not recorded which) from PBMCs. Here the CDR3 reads CAWSPGQGSNEQFF. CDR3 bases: TGTGCCTGGTCCCCCGGACAGGGGTCTAATGAGCAGTTCTTC.